This T cell receptor beta chain was captured by sequencing in a study of regulatory T cells in long-lasting Graves disease. Regarding the study as a whole: Few sampled subjects may have lowered accuracy.

Germline values: CDR1 ENHRY, CDR2 SYGVKD. The ends were cut back, 4 bases at V and 2 bases at J, with 9 bases in the middle. There are 13 residues in the CDR3. The table lists this clonotype with many counts. What it binds is not known. Investigators prepared the TCR beta libraries by applying iRepertoire HTBI primers and Arm-PCR of CDR3 regions. From the multiplex PCR reads, TCRdb called clonotypes with MiXCR, one entry per CDR3 protein. The sample carries 360,000 or so distinct CDR3 sequences, roughly a sixth recorded once. Time point denoted: newly diagnosed GD, antithyroid drugs for less than 3 months. RNA from PBMCs was the source of the TCR library. Separately, the same data were catalogued under a study of T cells in Graves' hyperthyroidism and ophthalmopathy. That report adds: Those patients with uncontrolled infection, other autoimmune disease, pregnancy or lactation were excluded. Most expanded thyroid clonotypes above 0.001 also appeared in blood.

The TCR comes from a middle-aged man with Graves disease. The chain is built from TRBV10-3 and TRBJ2-7; possible D gene TRBD1, 6 bases. Sequenced here: peripheral blood mononuclear cells (PBMCs), sampled at new diagnosis, from a patient treated with antithyroid drugs. In nucleotides, the CDR3 is TGTGCCATCAGTGCGGACAGTACCTACGAGCAGTACTTC. Amino acids: CAISADSTYEQYF.